These 8 T cell receptor beta chains originate from one sample sequenced in a study of CD8 T cells in ankylosing spondylitis. TCRdb reanalysed the 5' RACE reads using MiXCR and keeps one entry per CDR3 protein. The profile shows fewer than 400,000 distinct CDR3 sequences, 14% to 15% of them singletons. Sequenced material: blood, either unsorted or a sorted T cell fraction (not recorded which). Receptor source: a male donor with ankylosing spondylitis or in good health (not recorded which).

The chain recombines TRBV12-3 or TRBV12-4 with TRBJ2-5; D might be TRBD1 (6 bases). V gave up 5 bases and J gave up 9 bases, with 10 bases separating them. The CDR3 runs 11 residues. The CDR3 is CASSGQSAQYF. The CDR3, as DNA: TGTGCCAGCAGTGGACAGTCGGCCCAGTACTTC.

This clonotype was seen a handful of times. This chain joins TRBV6-5 and TRBJ2-5; 7 bases fit TRBD1. The CDR3 loop spans 15 amino acids. Looked up from germline, CDR1 is MNHEY and CDR2 is SVGAGI. V shed 1 base, J shed 3 bases, and the junction held 5 bases outside the gene matches. CDR3 coding DNA: TGTGCCAGCAGTTACTGGGAACAGGGGAAAGAGACCCAGTACTTC. Protein sequence: CASSYWEQGKETQYF.

V and J are TRBV11-1 and TRBJ2-6, with 13 bases matching TRBD2. This CDR3 contains 20 residues. Germline V gene lookup returns CDR1 SGHAT and CDR2 FQDESV (reference sequence). Unmatched junction bases numbered 15, after V lost 8 bases and J lost 2 bases. CDR3 sequence reads: CASSGWTEGLAGTGANVLTF. CDR3 DNA sequence: TGTGCCAGCTCCGGATGGACAGAGGGACTAGCGGGAACTGGGGCCAACGTCCTGACTTTC.

This clonotype was counted only a few times. The chain recombines TRBV18 with TRBJ2-1, with 11 bases matching TRBD1. The germline CDR1 and CDR2 sequences are KGHSH and LQKENI. The length of the CDR3 is 16 residues. The J segment lost 8 bases and the V segment lost 3 bases, leaving 9 bases of the junction unmatched. This CDR3 is CASSPGQGALFDEQFF. The CDR3 DNA follows: TGTGCCAGCTCACCTGGACAGGGGGCTCTTTTCGATGAGCAGTTCTTC. Looking up the rest from reference TRBV18 and TRBJ2-1 gives the full variable domain: NAGVMQNPRHLVRRRGQEARLRCSPMKGHSHVYWYRQLPEEGLKFMVYLQKENIIDESGMPKERFSAEFPKEGPSILRIQQVVRGDSAAYFCASSPGQGALFDEQFFGPGTRLTVL.

V and J are TRBV5-1 and TRBJ2-5; unclear D gene. Germline CDR1 and CDR2: SGHRS and YFSETQ. Trimming pared 0 bases from V and 6 bases from J, leaving 18 bases between. The CDR3 spans 16 residues. The CDR3 reads CASSLEVQKGLQTQYF. As DNA, the CDR3 is TGCGCCAGCAGCTTGGAAGTTCAAAAGGGTCTACAGACCCAGTACTTC.

The CDR3 nucleotides read TGTGCCAGCAGTTACTTACAGGGCCCCTACGAGCAGTACTTC. It translates to CASSYLQGPYEQYF. The chain carries TRBV6-5 and TRBJ2-7; a weak D match, TRBD1 (6 bases). The germline V and J ends were trimmed by 1 base and 2 bases, with 9 bases remaining between them. CDR3 size: 14 residues. CDR1 MNHEY and CDR2 SVGAGI come from the germline V gene.

This clonotype has only a few counts. This chain connects TRBV27 to TRBJ1-2; perhaps TRBD1 as D (5 bases). The CDR3 covers 13 residues. Trimming left V 5 bases short and J 0 bases short, with 7 bases between. The germline CDR1 and CDR2 sequences are MNHEY and SMNVEV (reference sequence). The CDR3 DNA sequence: TGTGCCAGCAGTACGACAGCTAACTATGGCTACACCTTC. This translates into CASSTTANYGYTF.

The rearrangement joins TRBV5-1 to TRBJ2-7; possibly TRBD1 or TRBD2 for D (7 bases each). Per germline, CDR1 SGHRS and CDR2 YFSETQ. Trimming pared 4 bases from V and 3 bases from J, leaving 17 bases between. CDR3 length: 15 residues. CDR3 loop: CASSMGGTDLYEQYF. CDR3 DNA sequence: TGCGCCAGCAGCATGGGAGGGACAGACCTCTACGAGCAGTACTTC.